This TCR beta chain was sequenced for a study of Graves' ophthalmopathy and Graves' hyperthyroidism. Study-level background: Peripheral blood was gathered at the point of initial diagnosis, before any treatment started. General study points: Blood was where most expanded thyroid clonotypes above 0.001 frequency also turned up.

V trimming: 1 base; J trimming: 7 bases; junction bases outside the gene matches: 14. The CDR3 contains 16 residues. CDR1 and CDR2 from the germline V gene are SQVTM and ANQGSEA. RNA transcripts were the template, and TCR beta CDR3 regions were amplified from them. Following a first-round RT-PCR that used HTBI primers, a second-round multiplex PCR was carried out. TCRdb re-called the multiplex PCR reads with MiXCR, one entry per CDR3 protein. The sample carries roughly 400,000 distinct CDR3 sequences, 15% to 17% recorded once. This clonotype was detected ten times or more. No antigen is known for it. The chain has TRBV29-1 and TRBJ1-2; the match to TRBD1 covers 8 bases. The TCR comes from a woman under 30 with stable Graves' hyperthyroidism. The sample consisted of peripheral blood. CDR3 protein: CSVEGPDRGSLFGYTF. In nucleotides, the CDR3 is TGCAGCGTTGAAGGACCTGACAGGGGAAGTTTGTTTGGCTACACCTTC.